These 15 T cell receptor beta chains were sequenced from one sample in a study of cytomegalovirus exposure and HLA in healthy donors. The protocol was immunoSEQ multiplex PCR, while the TCRdb copy is restricted to in-frame clones and leaves out a portion. The repertoire holds roughly 190,000 clones, with approximately 89% as singletons. Sequencing input: PBMCs. The receptor source for this set is a man under 40 in good health and CMV-seropositive.

V gene TRBV19 combines with J gene TRBJ1-1; D uncertain. Germline CDR1 LNHDA, CDR2 SQIVND (reference sequence). The CDR3 runs 15 residues. The germline V and J ends were trimmed by 10 bases and 2 bases, with 20 bases remaining between them. In DNA form, the CDR3 reads TGTGCCACCTCTAGGGCCCAGGACGGCAACACTGAAGCTTTCTTT. As protein: CATSRAQDGNTEAFF.

As regards this clone: Additional DNA sequences in this sample encode the identical CDR3. V gene TRBV15 combines with J gene TRBJ1-5; D remains unclear. V dropped 1 base and J dropped 1 base, with 5 bases sitting between them. In germline, CDR1 is LNHNV, CDR2 YYDKDF (reference sequence). This CDR3 has 14 amino acids. CDR3 amino acids: CATSRVDSNQPQHF. The CDR3 DNA reads as TGTGCCACCAGCAGAGTGGACAGCAATCAGCCCCAGCATTTT.

J is TRBJ1-5 and V is TRBV9, with no clear D. Germline V gives CDR1 SGDLS, CDR2 YYNGEE. There are 15 residues in the CDR3. Trimming took 6 bases from V and 2 from J, leaving 15 bases between them. The CDR3 sequence is CASTPDGDRNQPQHF. DNA of the CDR3: TGTGCCAGCACCCCGGACGGGGATCGCAATCAGCCCCAGCATTTT.

This sequence joins TRBV29-1 and TRBJ1-1, with D hard to call. V lost 3 bases to trimming and J lost 3 bases, with 11 bases between them. This CDR3 contains 13 residues. Germline lookup yields CDR1 SQVTM and CDR2 ANQGSEA. This CDR3 is CSVEEARDTEAFF. The CDR3 DNA reads as TGCAGCGTTGAGGAGGCGAGAGACACTGAAGCTTTCTTT.

The chain carries TRBV9 and TRBJ2-1; possible D gene TRBD2, 5 bases. From germline, CDR1 is SGDLS and CDR2 YYNGEE. Trimming pared 0 bases from V and 0 bases from J, leaving 7 bases between. The CDR3 is 15 residues long. The chain's CDR3 is CASSVVGSSYNEQFF. Written as DNA, the CDR3 is TGTGCCAGCAGCGTAGTTGGGAGCTCCTACAATGAGCAGTTCTTC.

The chain recombines TRBV19 with TRBJ2-1; 9 nucleotides match TRBD2. Germline CDR1 LNHDA, CDR2 SQIVND (reference sequence). V was pared by 6 bases and J by 8 bases, with 2 bases of the junction left unmatched. The CDR3 runs to 12 residues. CDR3 in DNA: TGTGCCAGTAGGCTAGCGGGACATGAGCAGTTCTTC. It translates to CASRLAGHEQFF. Supplemented by reference TRBV19 and TRBJ2-1, the full variable domain reads DGGITQSPKYLFRKEGQNVTLSCEQNLNHDAMYWYRQDPGQGLRLIYYSQIVNDFQKGDIAEGYSVSREKKESFPLTVTSAQKNPTAFYLCASRLAGHEQFFGPGTRLTVL.

As to this clone: The junction shows a germline mismatch at one end, possibly a read error. The gene calls are TRBV27 and TRBJ2-7; D unclear. Germline loops: CDR1 MNHEY, CDR2 SMNVEV (reference sequence). The CDR3 is 12 amino acids. As DNA, the CDR3 is TGTGCCAGCAGTTCGGGCAGCTACCAGCAGTACTTC. Its translation: CASSSGSYQQYF.

The rearrangement uses TRBV4-1 and TRBJ2-7; D might be TRBD2 (6 bases). The CDR3 loop spans 15 amino acids. Trimming removed 4 bases at V and 4 bases at J, with 17 bases between. In germline, CDR1 is MGHRA, CDR2 YSYEKL. CDR3 sequence (DNA): TGCGCCAGCAGCCCCAACCCCGGGGGAATATACGAGCAGTACTTC. It specifies CASSPNPGGIYEQYF.

The chain couples TRBV28 to TRBJ2-1; 9 bases match TRBD1. V shed 4 bases, J shed 6 bases, and the junction held 7 bases outside the gene matches. This CDR3 region has 15 residues. Per germline, CDR1 MDHEN and CDR2 SYDVKM. Here the CDR3 reads CASSSGTGSINEQFF. CDR3 sequence (DNA): TGTGCCAGCAGTTCCGGGACAGGGTCGATCAATGAGCAGTTCTTC.

The CDR3 here is CASSLAASLAETQYF. CDR3 coding DNA: TGTGCCAGCAGCTTAGCGGCTAGCTTGGCAGAGACCCAGTACTTC. The rearrangement links TRBV7-2 to TRBJ2-5; D possibly corresponds to TRBD2 (5 bases). The CDR3 is made up of 15 amino acids. Trimming left V 0 bases short and J 4 bases short, with 12 bases between. Germline loops: CDR1 SGHTA, CDR2 FQGNSA.

The chain links TRBV5-4 to TRBJ2-1; tentatively, D is TRBD1 (6 bases). Between the trimmed V and J ends, which lost 4 bases and 0 bases, there was a span of 23 bases. The germline V gene encodes CDR1 SGHNT and CDR2 YYREEE (reference sequence). This CDR3 spans 19 amino acids. CDR3 in amino acids: CASSPNPVQGPSSYNEQFF. The DNA of the CDR3 is TGTGCCAGCAGCCCCAATCCCGTACAGGGCCCTAGCTCCTACAATGAGCAGTTCTTC.

This clone was seen a few times. The gene calls are TRBV5-1 and TRBJ1-6, with TRBD1 matching 7 bases. The V gene end was trimmed by 0 bases and the J gene end by 8 bases; junction bases not matched to a gene: 5. Germline V gene data show CDR1 as SGHRS and CDR2 as YFSETQ. The CDR3 totals 15 residues. As DNA, the CDR3 is TGCGCCAGCAGCTTGGCCGGGACAGAGGATTCACCCCTCCACTTT. Amino acids: CASSLAGTEDSPLHF.

Concerning this clone: An end of the junction differs from the germline gene, which may be a read error. V is TRBV9 and J is TRBJ2-3; perhaps TRBD2 as D (6 bases). The CDR3 spans 16 residues. Germline assignment: CDR1 SGDLS and CDR2 YYNGEE. The CDR3 coding sequence is TGTGCCAGCAGCGTAGAGGGAGGCGGAGGGACCCAACCGTCAGCCTTT. Amino acid sequence: CASSVEGGGGTQPSAF.

DNA for the CDR3: TGTGCCAGCAGTCGACAGGGAAGAGGGGATGGCTACACCTTC. Encoded protein: CASSRQGRGDGYTF. The rearrangement uses TRBV6-6 and TRBJ1-2; TRBD1 matches at 7 bases. V lost 5 bases, J lost 6 bases, and 9 bases stayed unmatched. CDR1 is MNHNY and CDR2 is SVGAGI in the germline V gene (reference sequence). This CDR3 contains 14 residues.

This chain uses TRBV19 with TRBJ2-3, with TRBD2 matching 9 bases. This CDR3 has 16 amino acids. Per germline, CDR1 LNHDA and CDR2 SQIVND (reference sequence). V trimming: 8 bases; J trimming: 3 bases; junction bases outside the gene matches: 12. The CDR3 bases are TGTGCCAGTGCAATGCCGGGACTAGCTCTTACAGATACGCAGTATTTT. Its protein is CASAMPGLALTDTQYF. Together with reference TRBV19 and TRBJ2-3, the CDR3 gives the full variable domain: DGGITQSPKYLFRKEGQNVTLSCEQNLNHDAMYWYRQDPGQGLRLIYYSQIVNDFQKGDIAEGYSVSREKKESFPLTVTSAQKNPTAFYLCASAMPGLALTDTQYFGPGTRLTVL.